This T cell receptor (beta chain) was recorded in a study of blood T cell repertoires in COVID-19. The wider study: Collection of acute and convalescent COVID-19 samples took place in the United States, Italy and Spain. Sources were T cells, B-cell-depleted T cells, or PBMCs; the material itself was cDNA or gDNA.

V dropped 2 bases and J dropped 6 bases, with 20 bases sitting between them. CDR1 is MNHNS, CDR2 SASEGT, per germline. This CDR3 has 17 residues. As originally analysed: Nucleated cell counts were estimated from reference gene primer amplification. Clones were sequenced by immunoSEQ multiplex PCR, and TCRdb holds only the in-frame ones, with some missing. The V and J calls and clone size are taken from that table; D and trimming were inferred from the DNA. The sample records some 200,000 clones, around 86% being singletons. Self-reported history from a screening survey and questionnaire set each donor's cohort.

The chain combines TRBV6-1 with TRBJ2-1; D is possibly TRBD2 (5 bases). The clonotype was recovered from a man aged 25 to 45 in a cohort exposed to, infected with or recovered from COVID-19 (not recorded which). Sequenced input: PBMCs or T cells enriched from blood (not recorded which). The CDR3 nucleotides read TGTGCCAGCAGTGAACCGGGATTCCCGCACTTGGGCAATGAGCAGTTCTTC. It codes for CASSEPGFPHLGNEQFF.